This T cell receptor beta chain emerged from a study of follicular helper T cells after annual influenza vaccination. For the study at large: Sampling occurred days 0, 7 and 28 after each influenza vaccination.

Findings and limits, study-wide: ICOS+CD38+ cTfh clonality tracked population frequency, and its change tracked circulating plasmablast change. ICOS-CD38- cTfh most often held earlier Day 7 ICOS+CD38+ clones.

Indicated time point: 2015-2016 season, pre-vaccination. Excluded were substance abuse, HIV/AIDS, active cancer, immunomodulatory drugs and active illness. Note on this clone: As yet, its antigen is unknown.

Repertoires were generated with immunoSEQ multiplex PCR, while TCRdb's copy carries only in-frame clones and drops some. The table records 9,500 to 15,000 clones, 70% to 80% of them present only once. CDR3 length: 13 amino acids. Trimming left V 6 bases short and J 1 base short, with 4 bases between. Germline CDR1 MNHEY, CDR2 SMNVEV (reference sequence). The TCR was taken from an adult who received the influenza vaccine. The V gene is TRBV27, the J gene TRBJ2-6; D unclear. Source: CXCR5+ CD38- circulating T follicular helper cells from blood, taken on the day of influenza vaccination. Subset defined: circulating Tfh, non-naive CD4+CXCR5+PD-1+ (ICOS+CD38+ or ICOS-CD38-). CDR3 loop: CASRVSGANVLTF. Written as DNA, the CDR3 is TGTGCCAGCAGGGTTTCTGGGGCCAACGTCCTGACTTTC.